The 32 T cell receptor beta chains given below trace back to one sample, sequenced in a study of control samples from healthy donors and cancer patients. TCRdb's copy holds only in-frame clones and misses some; the assay was immunoSEQ multiplex PCR. Here the sample spans tens of thousands of clones, roughly 90% being singletons. The sample consisted of blood. Receptors originate from a woman aged 70-85 years in good health.

J is TRBJ1-2 and V is TRBV10-3; 8 nucleotides agree with TRBD1. V lost 6 bases and J lost 6; bases outside the gene matches: 3. Germline V gene lookup returns CDR1 ENHRY and CDR2 SYGVKD. This CDR3 spans 12 amino acids. CDR3 DNA sequence: TGTGCCATCAGCTCGACAGGGGATGGCTACACCTTC. Its translation: CAISSTGDGYTF.

As for this clone: Other DNA sequences within the sample encode an identical CDR3. The CDR3 DNA is TGCGCCAGCAGCCTAGGGACTGGCCAAGAGACCCAGTACTTC. This codes for CASSLGTGQETQYF. The V gene is TRBV5-1, the J gene TRBJ2-5, with D possibly TRBD2 on 6 matching bases. CDR1 is SGHRS and CDR2 is YFSETQ in the germline V gene. Trimming shortened V by 4 bases and J by 1 base, and 11 bases separated the two germline ends. The CDR3 is 14 residues long.

The chain recombines TRBV2 with TRBJ1-6; maybe TRBD1 (5 bases). Deletions cut 7 bases from V and 3 bases from J, with 13 bases between. From germline, CDR1 is SNHLY and CDR2 FYNNEI. This CDR3 comprises 15 residues. The CDR3 DNA reads TGTGCCAGCACGGGGGGAGTAATCTATAATTCACCCCTCCACTTT. Translation: CASTGGVIYNSPLHF.

This chain links TRBV10-3 with TRBJ1-3; TRBD1 is a possible D gene (5 bases). Germline values: CDR1 ENHRY, CDR2 SYGVKD. This CDR3 has 14 amino acids. Trimming took 2 bases from V and 2 from J, leaving 7 bases between them. The CDR3 DNA is TGTGCCATCAGTGAGGGGACGGCTGGAAACACCATATATTTT. This gives the protein CAISEGTAGNTIYF.

This sequence joins TRBV9 and TRBJ2-7, with TRBD1 matching 7 bases. Trimming cost V 1 base and J 0 bases; bases outside gene matches: 7. The CDR3 spans 16 residues. Germline CDR1 and CDR2: SGDLS and YYNGEE. The CDR3 DNA follows: TGTGCCAGCAGCGTATCCTCATCAGGGGGCTCCTACGAGCAGTACTTC. It encodes CASSVSSSGGSYEQYF.

The J gene is TRBJ1-4, the V gene TRBV5-5; D is unclear. V lost 4 bases, J lost 4 bases, and 17 bases lay in between. Per germline, CDR1 SGHKS and CDR2 YYEKEE (reference sequence). The CDR3 consists of 16 residues. This CDR3 reads CASSRQPRVLNEKLFF. The CDR3 nucleotides read TGTGCCAGCAGCCGCCAACCCAGAGTTCTTAATGAAAAACTGTTTTTT.

The V gene is TRBV10-3, the J gene TRBJ1-5, with D possibly matching TRBD1 (6 bases). V lost 3 bases and J lost 6, with 15 bases in between. The CDR3 has 15 residues. Germline V gene data show CDR1 as ENHRY and CDR2 as SYGVKD. CDR3 sequence: CAISDWEEQGQPQHF. CDR3 in DNA: TGTGCCATCAGTGACTGGGAAGAACAGGGTCAGCCCCAGCATTTT.

V usage is TRBV9 and J usage is TRBJ2-2, with D perhaps assigned TRBD1 or TRBD2 (5 bases each). This CDR3 has 14 amino acids. Germline loops: CDR1 SGDLS, CDR2 YYNGEE. V gave up 4 bases and J gave up 7 bases, with 14 bases separating them. The CDR3 nucleotides read TGTGCCAGCAGCCTACGGACTGGGGGCGGGGAGCTGTTTTTT. Translating it yields CASSLRTGGGELFF.

The V gene is TRBV27, the J gene TRBJ1-1, with 9 bases matching TRBD1. CDR3 size: 16 residues. The V gene end was trimmed by 4 bases and the J gene end by 1 base; junction bases not matched to a gene: 7. Germline CDR1 MNHEY, CDR2 SMNVEV (reference sequence). The CDR3 DNA reads TGTGCCAGCAGTTCTTACAGGGGGCTGACGAACACTGAAGCTTTCTTT. Translating gives CASSSYRGLTNTEAFF.

The chain joins TRBV7-9 to TRBJ1-1; D not resolved. The CDR3 covers 15 residues. Trimming shortened V by 3 bases and J by 0 bases, and 11 bases separated the two germline ends. The germline gives CDR1 SEHNR, CDR2 FQNEAQ (reference sequence). CDR3 protein: CASSFYGIMNTEAFF. In DNA, the CDR3 is TGTGCCAGCAGCTTCTATGGGATCATGAACACTGAAGCTTTCTTT.

This chain uses TRBV29-1 with TRBJ2-6; TRBD1 aligns across 9 bases. The CDR3 runs 16 residues. CDR1 SQVTM and CDR2 ANQGSEA come from the germline V gene. Trimming removed 6 bases from V and 0 bases from J; junction bases left unmatched: 6. CDR3: CSVRTGARSGANVLTF. The CDR3 region has the DNA TGCAGCGTCCGGACAGGGGCCCGCTCTGGGGCCAACGTCCTGACTTTC.

This clone appeared a single time. The chain's CDR3 is CAGALPETQYF. CDR3 nucleotides: TGTGCCGGGGCCTTACCAGAGACCCAGTACTTC. V gene TRBV30 combines with J gene TRBJ2-5, with D perhaps TRBD1 (5 bases). The V gene lost 8 bases and the J gene lost 4 bases, with 11 bases spanning the gap. This CDR3 is built from 11 residues. The germline gives CDR1 GTSNPN, CDR2 SVGIG (reference sequence).

In this sample, this clone turned up once. This sequence joins TRBV6-6 and TRBJ1-4; D is unresolved. CDR1 is MNHNY, CDR2 SVGAGI, per germline (reference sequence). Trimming took 3 bases from V and 6 from J, leaving 8 bases between them. There are 13 residues in the CDR3. The CDR3 is CASSYQDDEKLFF. The CDR3 DNA is TGTGCCAGCAGTTATCAGGACGATGAAAAACTGTTTTTT.

This rearrangement joins TRBV19 to TRBJ2-7, with 7 bases identical to TRBD2. Germline values: CDR1 LNHDA, CDR2 SQIVND (reference sequence). The CDR3 spans 13 residues. V lost 4 bases, J lost 2 bases, and 2 bases stayed unmatched. The CDR3 loop is CASSTSGTYEQYF. The CDR3 DNA sequence: TGTGCCAGTAGTACTAGCGGAACCTACGAGCAGTACTTC.

The chain combines TRBV6-5 with TRBJ2-7; D gene uncertain. Trimming removed 9 bases from V and 2 bases from J, with 14 bases in between. The CDR3 runs 13 residues. The germline V gene encodes CDR1 MNHEY and CDR2 SVGAGI. CDR3 coding DNA: TGTGCCAGTGAGGCGGCCTCCACCTACGAGCAGTACTTC. Its translation is CASEAASTYEQYF.

V is TRBV7-2 and J is TRBJ2-7; D is ambiguous. V lost 1 base and J lost 0, with 10 bases in between. Germline V CDR1 and CDR2: SGHTA, FQGNSA. CDR3 length: 15 residues. The CDR3 DNA reads as TGTGCCAGCAGCTTAGGGTCAGAGAACTCCTACGAGCAGTACTTC. It specifies CASSLGSENSYEQYF.

This chain uses TRBV9 with TRBJ1-4; D gene uncertain. CDR3 length: 14 residues. Trimming pared 0 bases from V and 7 bases from J, leaving 10 bases between. Germline V gene data show CDR1 as SGDLS and CDR2 as YYNGEE. The CDR3: CASSVEGWSEKLFF. CDR3 in DNA: TGTGCCAGCAGCGTAGAAGGGTGGAGTGAAAAACTGTTTTTT.

The chain employs TRBV7-8 and TRBJ1-5, with 10 bases that match TRBD1. The CDR3 consists of 15 residues. CDR1 is SGHVS, CDR2 FQNEAQ, per germline. The ends lost 5 bases at V and 2 bases at J; junction bases unmatched: 3. The CDR3 loop reads CASSGGTGGNQPQHF. The CDR3 coding sequence is TGTGCCAGCAGCGGAGGGACAGGGGGCAATCAGCCCCAGCATTTT.

This clone showed up just once. The CDR3 DNA reads TGTGCCAGCAGAGCGGGAGGGTCATACAATGAGCAGTTCTTC. Its protein is CASRAGGSYNEQFF. The rearrangement links TRBV6-5 to TRBJ2-1; TRBD2 aligns across 10 bases. Germline CDR1 MNHEY, CDR2 SVGAGI. The V and J ends lost 6 bases and 4 bases, in that order; junction bases with no gene match: 3. The CDR3 extends over 14 amino acids.

With respect to this clone: The same CDR3 can be traced to other DNA sequences in this sample. The chain joins TRBV30 to TRBJ1-2; D unresolved. V was pared by 1 base and J by 1 base, with 4 bases between. The CDR3 runs to 12 residues. The germline V gene has CDR1 GTSNPN and CDR2 SVGIG (reference sequence). CDR3 nucleotides: TGTGCCTGGAGTGCGGGTAACTATGGCTACACCTTC. This codes for CAWSAGNYGYTF.

The chain is built from TRBV9 and TRBJ2-1, with no clear D. Germline CDR1 and CDR2: SGDLS and YYNGEE. V was pared by 1 base and J by 6 bases, with 11 bases between. The CDR3 length is 14 residues. Here the CDR3 DNA reads TGTGCCAGCAGCGTACGACTCACCGGCAATGAGCAGTTCTTC. Its translation is CASSVRLTGNEQFF. Full variable domain (remainder filled in from reference TRBV9 and TRBJ2-1): DSGVTQTPKHLITATGQRVTLRCSPRSGDLSVYWYQQSLDQGLQFLIQYYNGEERAKGNILERFSAQQFPDLHSELNLSSLELGDSALYFCASSVRLTGNEQFFGPGTRLTVL.

The rearrangement joins TRBV6-6 to TRBJ1-1; possible D gene TRBD1, 6 bases. This CDR3 has 15 amino acids. CDR1 and CDR2 (germline): MNHNY, SVGAGI (reference sequence). Trimming took 8 bases from V and 1 from J, leaving 17 bases between them. CDR3 bases: TGTGCCAGCGGGGGCGCGAGTGGTAGGAACACTGAAGCTTTCTTT. This encodes CASGGASGRNTEAFF.

This clone was seen a few times. This sequence joins TRBV5-1 and TRBJ1-1; D gene ambiguous. Germline CDR1 and CDR2: SGHRS and YFSETQ. Trimming pared 2 bases from V and 7 bases from J, leaving 12 bases between. This CDR3 has 13 amino acids. This CDR3 reads CASSFPGYDEAFF. The CDR3 region has the DNA TGCGCCAGCAGCTTTCCGGGGTACGATGAAGCTTTCTTT. The variable domain in full, completed from reference TRBV5-1 and TRBJ1-1, reads KAGVTQTPRYLIKTRGQQVTLSCSPISGHRSVSWYQQTPGQGLQFLFEYFSETQRNKGNFPGRFSGRQFSNSRSEMNVSTLELGDSALYLCASSFPGYDEAFFGQGTRLTVV.

The CDR3 bases are TGCGCCAGCAGCTTGGCCTGGGCGGGGAGTACAGATACGCAGTATTTT. Residues: CASSLAWAGSTDTQYF. The V gene is TRBV5-1, the J gene TRBJ2-3, with D tentatively TRBD2 (6 bases). V was shortened by 0 bases and J by 3 bases, with 14 bases between the two germline ends. In germline, CDR1 is SGHRS, CDR2 YFSETQ. This CDR3 is 16 amino acids long. Filled out from reference TRBV5-1 and TRBJ2-3, the complete variable domain reads KAGVTQTPRYLIKTRGQQVTLSCSPISGHRSVSWYQQTPGQGLQFLFEYFSETQRNKGNFPGRFSGRQFSNSRSEMNVSTLELGDSALYLCASSLAWAGSTDTQYFGPGTRLTVL.

The rearrangement joins TRBV5-1 to TRBJ1-1; D is unresolved. The germline V gene encodes CDR1 SGHRS and CDR2 YFSETQ. V lost 2 bases and J 6 bases, leaving 8 bases between the germline ends. The CDR3 loop spans 12 amino acids. The DNA of the CDR3 is TGCGCCAGCAGCTTTCCGGGCCCTGAAGCTTTCTTT. It yields the protein CASSFPGPEAFF.

Remarks on this clone: This CDR3 is also generated by other DNA sequences in the sample. The rearrangement joins TRBV3-1 (or the pseudogene TRBV3-2) to TRBJ1-1; D not resolved. The CDR3 runs to 13 residues. Germline loops: CDR1 LGHDT, CDR2 YNNKEL (reference sequence). Trimming pared 1 base from V and 1 base from J, leaving 4 bases between. CDR3 in DNA: TGTGCCAGCAGCCAAGGGGGGAACACTGAAGCTTTCTTT. Amino acids: CASSQGGNTEAFF.

This chain joins TRBV30 and TRBJ2-6; D unresolved. This CDR3 is built from 14 residues. Trimming stripped 2 bases from V and 1 base from J, with 6 bases between. Germline CDR1 is GTSNPN and CDR2 is SVGIG (reference sequence). The CDR3 coding sequence is TGTGCCTGGAGTAGGGATTCTGGGGCCAACGTCCTGACTTTC. The encoded protein is CAWSRDSGANVLTF.

The rearrangement joins TRBV3-1 (or the pseudogene TRBV3-2) to TRBJ2-4; D might be TRBD1 (5 bases). V was shortened by 1 base and J by 4 bases, with 5 bases between the two germline ends. This CDR3 has 13 residues. Germline assignment: CDR1 LGHDT and CDR2 YNNKEL (reference sequence). CDR3 DNA: TGTGCCAGCAGCCAAGGACAGAAAAACATTCAGTACTTC. This encodes CASSQGQKNIQYF.

This sequence joins TRBV5-1 and TRBJ1-4; 10 bases line up with TRBD1. V lost 4 bases and J lost 5; bases outside the gene matches: 8. The CDR3 covers 16 residues. The germline CDR1 and CDR2 sequences are SGHRS and YFSETQ. Here the CDR3 reads CASSRAGTGENEKLFF. DNA for the CDR3: TGCGCCAGCAGCAGGGCGGGGACAGGGGAGAATGAAAAACTGTTTTTT.

The rearrangement joins TRBV6-6 to TRBJ1-6; D ambiguous. Trimming cost V 4 bases and J 5 bases, with 15 bases left between them. Germline V gene lookup returns CDR1 MNHNY and CDR2 SVGAGI (reference sequence). The CDR3 runs 16 residues. The CDR3 bases are TGTGCCAGCAGTTTTGACCGGCACCCCAATAATTCACCCCTCCACTTT. This codes for CASSFDRHPNNSPLHF.

J is TRBJ1-1 and V is TRBV5-1; 11 bases align to TRBD1. Per the germline V gene, CDR1 is SGHRS and CDR2 is YFSETQ. Trimming took 4 bases from V and 1 from J; bases not matched to a gene: 12. This CDR3 is built from 18 residues. CDR3 nucleotide sequence: TGCGCCAGCAGCGGACGGACAGGGGGCGGACCCTCGAACACTGAAGCTTTCTTT. Protein product: CASSGRTGGGPSNTEAFF.

The V and J genes are TRBV11-2 and TRBJ1-1; D is undetermined. In germline, CDR1 is SGHAT, CDR2 FQNNGV. The V and J ends lost 4 bases and 5 bases respectively, with 11 bases between them. CDR3 length: 13 amino acids. The CDR3 nucleotides are TGTGCCAGCAGCTCGGACCCGAGGACTGAAGCTTTCTTT. Protein product: CASSSDPRTEAFF.